This T cell receptor beta chain was captured in a study of blood T cell repertoires in COVID-19. Study-wide background: The cDNA or gDNA used as material had been derived from T cells, B-cell-depleted T cells, or PBMCs.

Source study methods: Estimation of nucleated cell counts was performed using reference gene primer amplification. Clones were read by immunoSEQ multiplex PCR, and TCRdb kept only the in-frame ones, dropping some. V and J calls and clone size are copied from that table; D and trimming were computed from the DNA. Seen here are a few hundred thousand clones, about 85% observed once, and the top ten hold less than 5%. Germline V gene sequence: CDR1 SGDLS, CDR2 YYNGEE. V shed 0 bases and J shed 7 bases, with 11 bases lying between them. This CDR3 spans 14 amino acids. This clone was observed a single time.

Sequences were obtained from peripheral blood. The clonotype originates from a man aged 55 to 70 who had recovered from COVID-19. The chain is built from TRBV9 and TRBJ1-3; D gene ambiguous. The CDR3 sequence is CASSVGPGGNTIYF. The CDR3 DNA sequence: TGTGCCAGCAGCGTAGGTCCGGGAGGCAACACCATATATTTT.